This T cell receptor (beta chain) was sequenced for a study of T cell repertoires in cytomegalovirus infection. Study-level information: The study used recently identified HLA-C-restricted and well-studied HLA-B-restricted CMV epitopes. Matching HLA type, along with CMV infection, was indicated by public TCR beta signatures. Study conclusions and caveats: In two of eight donors, the top clonotype was HLA-C-restricted CMV-specific. Cumulative frequency (of public TCR beta family members) identified carriers of CMV plus the relevant HLA.

This clonotype was counted many times. Its antigen is undetermined. Each CDR3 protein gets one entry after TCRdb re-called the reads with MiXCR. The repertoire has about 150,000 distinct CDR3 sequences, over 25% of them found once; the top ten carry about 56%. Sequencing was performed on CD8+ T cells from cultured PBMCs, taken from culture after CMV antigen stimulation. This receptor was obtained from a human donor in good health (CMV status not recorded). Some clones in this sample may be carry-over from other donors' samples.

CDR3 in DNA: TGCGCCAGCAGCCAGGGCCTTGGAGGGGGGAGGGACATTCAGTACTTC. Protein sequence: CASSQGLGGGRDIQYF. The J gene is TRBJ2-4, the V gene TRBV4-1; tentatively, D is TRBD2 (7 bases). Germline V CDR1 and CDR2: MGHRA, YSYEKL. Between the trimmed V and J ends, which lost 3 bases and 8 bases, there was a span of 20 bases. This CDR3 is built from 16 residues.